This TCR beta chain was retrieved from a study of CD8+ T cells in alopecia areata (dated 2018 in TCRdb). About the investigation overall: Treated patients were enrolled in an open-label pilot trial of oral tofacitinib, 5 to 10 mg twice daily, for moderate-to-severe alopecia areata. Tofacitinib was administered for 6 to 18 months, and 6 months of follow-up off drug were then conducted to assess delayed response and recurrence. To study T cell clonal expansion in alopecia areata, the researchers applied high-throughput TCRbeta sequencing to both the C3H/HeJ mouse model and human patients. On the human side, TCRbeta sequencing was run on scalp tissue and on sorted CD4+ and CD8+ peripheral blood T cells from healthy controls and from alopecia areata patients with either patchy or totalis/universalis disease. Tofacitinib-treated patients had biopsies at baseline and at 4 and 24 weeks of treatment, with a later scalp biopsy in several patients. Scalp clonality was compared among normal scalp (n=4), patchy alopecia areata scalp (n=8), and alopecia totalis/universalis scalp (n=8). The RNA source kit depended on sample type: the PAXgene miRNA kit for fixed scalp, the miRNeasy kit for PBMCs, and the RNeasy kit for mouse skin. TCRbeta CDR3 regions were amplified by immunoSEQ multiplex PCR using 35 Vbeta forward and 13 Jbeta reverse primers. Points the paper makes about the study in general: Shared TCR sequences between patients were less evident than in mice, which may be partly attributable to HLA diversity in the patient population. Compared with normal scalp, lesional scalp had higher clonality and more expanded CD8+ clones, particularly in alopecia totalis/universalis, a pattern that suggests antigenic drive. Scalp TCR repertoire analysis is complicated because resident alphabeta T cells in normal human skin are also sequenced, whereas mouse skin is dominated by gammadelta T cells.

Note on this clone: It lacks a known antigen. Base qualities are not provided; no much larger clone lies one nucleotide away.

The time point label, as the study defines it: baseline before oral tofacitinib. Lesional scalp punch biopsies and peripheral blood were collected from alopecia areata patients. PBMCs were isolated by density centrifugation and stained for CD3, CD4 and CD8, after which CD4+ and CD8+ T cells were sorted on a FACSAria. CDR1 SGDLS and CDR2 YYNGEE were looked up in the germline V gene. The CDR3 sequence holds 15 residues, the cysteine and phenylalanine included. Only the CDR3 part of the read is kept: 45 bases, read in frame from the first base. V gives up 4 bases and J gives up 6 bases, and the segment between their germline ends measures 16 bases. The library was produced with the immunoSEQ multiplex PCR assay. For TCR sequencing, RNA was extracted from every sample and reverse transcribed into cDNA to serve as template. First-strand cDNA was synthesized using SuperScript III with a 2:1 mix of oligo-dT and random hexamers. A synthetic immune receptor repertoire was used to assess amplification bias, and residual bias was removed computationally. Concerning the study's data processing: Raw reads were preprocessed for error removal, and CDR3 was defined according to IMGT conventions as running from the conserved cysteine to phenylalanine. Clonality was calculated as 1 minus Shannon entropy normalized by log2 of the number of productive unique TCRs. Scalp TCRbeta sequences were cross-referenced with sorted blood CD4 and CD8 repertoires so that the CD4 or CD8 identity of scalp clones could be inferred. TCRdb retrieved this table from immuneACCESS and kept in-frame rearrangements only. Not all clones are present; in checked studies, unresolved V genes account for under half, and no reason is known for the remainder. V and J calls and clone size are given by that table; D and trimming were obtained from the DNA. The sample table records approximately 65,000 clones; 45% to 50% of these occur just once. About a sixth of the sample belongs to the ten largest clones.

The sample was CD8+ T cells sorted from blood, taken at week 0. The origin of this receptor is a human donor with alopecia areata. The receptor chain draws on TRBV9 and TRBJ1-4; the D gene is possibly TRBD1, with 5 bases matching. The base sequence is TGTGCCAGCAGCCCCGGGGGAGGGGTGGATGAAAAACTGTTTTTT. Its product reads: CASSPGGGVDEKLFF.